These 26 T cell receptor beta chains came from one sample sequenced in a study of T cell responses to AZD1222 COVID-19 vaccine. Produced via immunoSEQ multiplex PCR; TCRdb's table is partial and in-frame only. The sample comprises about 99,000 clones, approximately 93% of which are singletons, and around 8.3% rests with the top ten. This sample comprised peripheral blood, obtained 28 days after the second AZD1222 dose. Receptors were obtained from an adult who received the AZD1222 COVID-19 vaccine.

The chain recombines TRBV2 with TRBJ2-1; 7 bases agree with TRBD1. The CDR3 runs to 17 residues. V dropped 3 bases and J dropped 6; count of bases not matched to a gene: 14. Germline lookup yields CDR1 SNHLY and CDR2 FYNNEI. The CDR3 DNA follows: TGTGCCAGCAGTGACGCTTTGATGGGACAGTTAACCAATGAGCAGTTCTTC. Its protein is CASSDALMGQLTNEQFF.

The chain combines TRBV24-1 with TRBJ2-3; 13 bases are a match to TRBD2. The CDR3 has 15 residues. Germline values: CDR1 KGHDR, CDR2 SFDVKD. The V segment lost 9 bases and the J segment 2 bases; nucleotides outside the gene matches: 4. This CDR3 is CATGGTSGNTDTQYF. The DNA for the CDR3 is TGTGCCACCGGCGGGACTAGCGGGAACACAGATACGCAGTATTTT.

J is TRBJ2-5 and V is TRBV19; 8 nucleotides line up with TRBD1. This CDR3 has 16 residues. CDR1 and CDR2 from the germline V gene are LNHDA and SQIVND (reference sequence). Trimming removed 2 bases from V and 5 bases from J; junction bases left unmatched: 10. This CDR3 reads CASSIFGQGAEETQYF. The CDR3 bases are TGTGCCAGTAGTATATTCGGGCAGGGGGCTGAGGAGACCCAGTACTTC.

This clone was observed a single time. The V gene is TRBV5-1, the J gene TRBJ2-1, with 9 bases aligning to TRBD2. The V gene end was trimmed by 1 base and the J gene end by 9 bases; junction bases not matched to a gene: 8. Germline V gene data show CDR1 as SGHRS and CDR2 as YFSETQ. The CDR3 has 15 residues. The CDR3 coding sequence is TGCGCCAGCAGCTTGCCCTTAGCGGGAGAGGGTGAGCAGTTCTTC. Its translation is CASSLPLAGEGEQFF. The full variable domain, in which reference TRBV5-1 and TRBJ2-1 provide the parts outside the CDR3, is KAGVTQTPRYLIKTRGQQVTLSCSPISGHRSVSWYQQTPGQGLQFLFEYFSETQRNKGNFPGRFSGRQFSNSRSEMNVSTLELGDSALYLCASSLPLAGEGEQFFGPGTRLTVL.

The J gene is TRBJ2-3, the V gene TRBV6-6, with D perhaps matching TRBD1 or TRBD2 (5 bases each). V gave up 4 bases and J gave up 8 bases, with 16 bases separating them. The CDR3 length is 14 residues. CDR1 is MNHNY, CDR2 SVGAGI, per germline (reference sequence). CDR3 nucleotide sequence: TGTGCCAGCAGTTCGCTAGCAGTCCAGGGTACGCAGTATTTT. Protein sequence: CASSSLAVQGTQYF.

This chain joins TRBV29-1 and TRBJ2-3, with D uncertain. The germline gives CDR1 SQVTM, CDR2 ANQGSEA. The CDR3 consists of 13 residues. V was cut by 3 bases and J by 6 bases, with 13 bases left in between. The CDR3 spells CSVELSQWDTQYF. The CDR3 nucleotides read TGCAGCGTTGAGTTGTCCCAATGGGATACGCAGTATTTT.

V gene TRBV2 combines with J gene TRBJ1-6; no reliable D call. Germline V gene sequence: CDR1 SNHLY, CDR2 FYNNEI. The CDR3 covers 16 residues. V shed 4 bases and J shed 0 bases, with 10 bases lying between them. DNA of the CDR3: TGTGCCAGCAGTGTTGATGGGGACTCCTATAATTCACCCCTCCACTTT. It is translated as CASSVDGDSYNSPLHF.

The chain links TRBV5-4 to TRBJ2-1; TRBD1 is a possible D gene (5 bases). Germline V CDR1 and CDR2: SGHNT, YYREEE (reference sequence). Trimming took off 6 bases at V and 6 bases at J, with 16 bases between the two ends. The CDR3 sequence is 14 residues long. CDR3 in amino acids: CASTTSGFSNEQFF. The CDR3 DNA reads as TGTGCCAGCACCACCTCAGGGTTCTCCAATGAGCAGTTCTTC.

The rearrangement joins TRBV6-5 to TRBJ1-1; 9 bases are a match to TRBD1. Germline trimming cut 6 bases from V and 5 bases from J; bases unmatched to any gene: 10. The CDR3 loop spans 15 amino acids. Germline V gene sequence: CDR1 MNHEY, CDR2 SVGAGI. The CDR3 DNA sequence: TGTGCCAGCAGGCCGACGGACAGGGGTCGAACTGAAGCTTTCTTT. This gives the protein CASRPTDRGRTEAFF.

The chain combines TRBV12-3 or TRBV12-4 with TRBJ2-7, with no clear D. The CDR3 loop spans 11 amino acids. Trimming took off 4 bases at V and 2 bases at J, with 3 bases between the two ends. CDR3 sequence: CASSSTYEQYF. The CDR3 DNA reads TGTGCCAGCAGTTCCACCTACGAGCAGTACTTC.

J is TRBJ1-1 and V is TRBV6-5; TRBD1 aligns across 8 bases. Germline CDR1 reads MNHEY; CDR2 reads SVGAGI. Losses at the gene ends were 5 bases for V and 7 bases for J; bases not matched to a gene: 9. CDR3 length equals 14 residues. The CDR3: CASSPDRGSGEAFF. The DNA for the CDR3 is TGTGCCAGCAGTCCCGACAGGGGCTCAGGTGAAGCTTTCTTT.

In DNA form, the CDR3 reads TGTGCCAGCAGCCCCCAACCGGGTCTAGGCTCCGGTTCCTACGAGCAGTACTTC. Translated, it gives CASSPQPGLGSGSYEQYF. V is TRBV7-6 and J is TRBJ2-7; D gene uncertain. V was pared by 5 bases and J by 1 base, with 24 bases between. CDR1 and CDR2 (germline): SGHVS, FNYEAQ. The CDR3 length is 18 residues. Combining the CDR3 with reference TRBV7-6 and TRBJ2-7 gives the whole variable domain GAGVSQSPRYKVTKRGQDVALRCDPISGHVSLYWYRQALGQGPEFLTYFNYEAQQDKSGLPNDRFSAERPEGSISTLTIQRTEQRDSAMYRCASSPQPGLGSGSYEQYFGPGTRLTVT.

J is TRBJ1-4 and V is TRBV28, with 9 bases fitting TRBD1. CDR3 length: 20 amino acids. V shed 7 bases, J shed 7 bases, and the junction held 25 bases outside the gene matches. In germline, CDR1 is MDHEN, CDR2 SYDVKM. CDR3 protein: CASNTYMPGQGFFHREKLFF. As DNA, the CDR3 is TGTGCCAGCAATACCTACATGCCGGGACAGGGATTCTTCCACCGTGAAAAACTGTTTTTT.

V gene TRBV11-2 combines with J gene TRBJ1-5, with D uncertain. Germline-derived CDR1 and CDR2 are SGHAT and FQNNGV. Trimming stripped 3 bases from V and 5 bases from J, with 8 bases between. The CDR3 is made up of 13 amino acids. The CDR3 protein is CASSFTGDQPQHF. CDR3 DNA sequence: TGTGCCAGCAGCTTCACTGGGGATCAGCCCCAGCATTTT.

The gene calls are TRBV18 and TRBJ1-5, with D possibly TRBD1 on 6 matching bases. CDR1 and CDR2 (germline): KGHSH, LQKENI. Trimming stripped 5 bases from V and 2 bases from J, with 25 bases between. The CDR3 has 19 amino acids. The CDR3 protein is CASSTLHRVEGLGNQPQHF. CDR3 nucleotide sequence: TGTGCCAGCTCAACTCTCCACAGGGTAGAGGGGCTTGGCAATCAGCCCCAGCATTTT.

CDR3 residues: CASSYIGLAPNEQFF. The CDR3 region has the DNA TGTGCCAGCAGTTACATAGGACTAGCTCCCAATGAGCAGTTCTTC. The chain combines TRBV6-5 with TRBJ2-1; 8 positions match TRBD2. Germline CDR1 reads MNHEY; CDR2 reads SVGAGI. This CDR3 has 15 amino acids. V dropped 2 bases and J dropped 6; count of bases not matched to a gene: 6.

In the case of this clone: The junction shows a germline mismatch at one end, possibly a read error. DNA of the CDR3: TGTGCCAGCAGCTCTCGAGGGACAGCCTCATTT. Its translation is CASSSRGTASF. The chain has TRBV7-8 and TRBJ1-1; 7 bases agree with TRBD1. The germline V gene has CDR1 SGHVS and CDR2 FQNEAQ. The CDR3 has 11 amino acids.

The chain employs TRBV5-1 and TRBJ2-1; D not resolved. The V end was cut by 4 bases, the J end by 6 bases, with 14 bases between. Per germline, CDR1 SGHRS and CDR2 YFSETQ. There are 14 residues in the CDR3. The CDR3 sequence: CASSHPLRSNEQFF. The DNA for the CDR3 is TGCGCCAGCAGCCACCCACTTCGGAGCAATGAGCAGTTCTTC. The complete variable domain, with remaining parts taken from reference TRBV5-1 and TRBJ2-1, reads KAGVTQTPRYLIKTRGQQVTLSCSPISGHRSVSWYQQTPGQGLQFLFEYFSETQRNKGNFPGRFSGRQFSNSRSEMNVSTLELGDSALYLCASSHPLRSNEQFFGPGTRLTVL.

As for this clone: Other nucleotide sequences in the sample specify the same CDR3. The V call is TRBV11-3, the J call TRBJ1-3, with 9 bases that match TRBD1. CDR1 is SGHNT and CDR2 is YENEEA in the germline V gene. Germline trimming cut 5 bases from V and 2 bases from J; bases unmatched to any gene: 4. The CDR3 has 15 amino acids. The CDR3 loop reads CASSPGQGPGNTIYF. CDR3 sequence (DNA): TGTGCCAGCAGCCCAGGACAGGGGCCTGGAAACACCATATATTTT.

The CDR3: CASSLFSGEAYNEQFF. The CDR3 region has the DNA TGTGCCAGCAGCTTGTTTAGCGGGGAAGCCTACAATGAGCAGTTCTTC. The gene calls are TRBV28 and TRBJ2-1; the match to TRBD2 covers 8 bases. V dropped 6 bases and J dropped 2; count of bases not matched to a gene: 9. CDR3 length equals 16 residues. CDR1 and CDR2 from the germline V gene are MDHEN and SYDVKM.

J is TRBJ2-5 and V is TRBV18, with D perhaps matching TRBD1 or TRBD2 (5 bases each). Between the trimmed V and J ends, which lost 4 bases and 2 bases, there was a span of 11 bases. The CDR3 spans 14 residues. The V gene's germline CDR1 is KGHSH and CDR2 LQKENI. CDR3 DNA: TGTGCCAGCTCACGATCCGGGGCTCAAGAGACCCAGTACTTC. Protein sequence: CASSRSGAQETQYF.

The chain carries TRBV30 and TRBJ1-6, with D tentatively TRBD1 (5 bases). The germline CDR1 and CDR2 sequences are GTSNPN and SVGIG (reference sequence). This CDR3 region has 13 residues. With 5 bases removed from V and 10 bases from J, the gap between germline ends came to 15 bases. The CDR3 DNA sequence: TGTGCCTGGCTGGGGGTCGGGGCCTCACCCCTCCACTTT. It encodes CAWLGVGASPLHF.

The chain's CDR3 is CASSVGGSSTDTQYF. CDR3 DNA sequence: TGTGCCAGCAGCGTTGGAGGGTCTAGCACAGATACGCAGTATTTT. The rearrangement joins TRBV7-2 to TRBJ2-3; maybe TRBD2 (6 bases). Germline-derived CDR1 and CDR2 are SGHTA and FQGNSA. The germline V and J ends were trimmed by 5 bases and 0 bases, with 12 bases remaining between them. The CDR3 length is 15 residues. Using reference TRBV7-2 and TRBJ2-3 for the parts outside the CDR3, the full variable domain is GAGVSQSPSNKVTEKGKDVELRCDPISGHTALYWYRQSLGQGLEFLIYFQGNSAPDKSGLPSDRFSAERTGGSVSTLTIQRTQQEDSAVYLCASSVGGSSTDTQYFGPGTRLTVL.

The rearrangement links TRBV11-2 to TRBJ1-5; the match to TRBD1 covers 12 bases. Germline V lookup: CDR1 SGHAT, CDR2 FQNNGV. V lost 5 bases, J lost 5 bases, and 4 bases stayed unmatched. The CDR3 has 15 residues. CDR3 in DNA: TGTGCCAGCAGCCTGGGACAGGGGGCCCATCAGCCCCAGCATTTT. Its protein product is CASSLGQGAHQPQHF.

This chain links TRBV28 with TRBJ2-7, with D perhaps matching TRBD1 (5 bases). Per the germline V gene, CDR1 is MDHEN and CDR2 is SYDVKM. The CDR3 covers 15 residues. Trimming cost V 6 bases and J 6 bases, with 21 bases left between them. CDR3 sequence reads: CASSPGQAPYGEQYF. The CDR3 nucleotides read TGTGCCAGCAGCCCAGGGCAGGCCCCCTATGGCGAGCAGTACTTC.

The rearrangement uses TRBV14 and TRBJ2-3; maybe TRBD1 (5 bases). This CDR3 is built from 15 residues. CDR1 is SGHDN and CDR2 is FVKESK in the germline V gene. The V gene lost 4 bases and the J gene lost 2 bases, with 13 bases spanning the gap. The CDR3 bases are TGTGCCAGCAGCCTTCCAGGGTCTCCCACAGATACGCAGTATTTT. It codes for CASSLPGSPTDTQYF.